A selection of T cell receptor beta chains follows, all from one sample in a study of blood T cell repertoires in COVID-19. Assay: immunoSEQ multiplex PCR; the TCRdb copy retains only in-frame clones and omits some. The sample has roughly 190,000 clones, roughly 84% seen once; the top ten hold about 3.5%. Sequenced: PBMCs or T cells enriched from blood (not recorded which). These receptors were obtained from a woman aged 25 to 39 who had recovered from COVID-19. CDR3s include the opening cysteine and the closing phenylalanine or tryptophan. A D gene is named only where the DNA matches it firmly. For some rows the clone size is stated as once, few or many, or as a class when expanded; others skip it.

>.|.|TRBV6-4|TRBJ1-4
CASSDPGSGEKLFF
TGTGCCAGCAGTGACCCGGGTTCTGGAGAAAAACTGTTTTTT
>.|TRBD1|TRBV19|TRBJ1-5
CASSMGQGAPIRVVNQPQHF
TGTGCCAGTAGTATGGGACAGGGGGCGCCTATCCGAGTCGTCAATCAGCCCCAGCATTTT
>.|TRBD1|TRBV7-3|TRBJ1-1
CASSLGDRKNTEAFF
TGTGCCAGCAGCTTAGGGGACAGGAAAAACACTGAAGCTTTCTTT
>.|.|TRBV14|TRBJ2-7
CASSQDLVGVYEQYF
TGTGCCAGCAGCCAAGATCTGGTAGGAGTCTACGAGCAGTACTTC
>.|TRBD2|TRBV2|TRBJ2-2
CATTLGLAGADANTGELFF
TGTGCCACCACTCTGGGACTAGCGGGGGCCGACGCGAACACCGGGGAGCTGTTTTTT
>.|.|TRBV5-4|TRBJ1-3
CASSLEGHVSTIYF
TGTGCCAGCAGCTTGGAAGGACACGTTTCAACCATATATTTT
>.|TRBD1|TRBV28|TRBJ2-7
CASSGIGQGAYEQYF
TGTGCCAGCAGTGGTATAGGACAGGGGGCTTACGAGCAGTACTTC
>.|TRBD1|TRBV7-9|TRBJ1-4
CASSSGGAGEKLFF
TGTGCCAGCAGCTCAGGGGGCGCGGGAGAAAAACTGTTTTTT
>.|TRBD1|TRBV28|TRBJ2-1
CASSLSGTGDGEQFF
TGTGCCAGCAGTTTATCCGGGACAGGGGACGGTGAGCAGTTCTTC
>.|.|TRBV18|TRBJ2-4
CASSPPLGKGNIQYF
TGTGCCAGCTCACCACCGTTGGGGAAGGGGAACATTCAGTACTTC
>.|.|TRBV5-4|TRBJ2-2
CASSLGQDKLFF
TGTGCCAGCAGCTTGGGGCAGGATAAACTGTTTTTT
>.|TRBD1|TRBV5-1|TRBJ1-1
CASRPGQGNTEAFF
TGCGCCAGCAGGCCGGGACAGGGGAACACTGAAGCTTTCTTT
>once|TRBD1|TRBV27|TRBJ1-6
CASSLSGTGGNSPLHF
TGTGCCAGCAGTTTGTCGGGGACAGGGGGAAATTCACCCCTCCACTTT
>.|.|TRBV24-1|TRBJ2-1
CATSDLKSSSYNEQFF
TGTGCCACCAGTGATTTGAAGAGTAGCTCCTACAATGAGCAGTTCTTC
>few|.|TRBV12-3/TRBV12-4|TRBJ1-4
CASSFVREKLFF
TGTGCCAGCAGTTTTGTGAGGGAAAAACTGTTTTTT
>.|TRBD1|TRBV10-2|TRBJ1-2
CASRPDRGYGYTF
TGCGCCAGCAGACCGGACAGGGGGTATGGCTACACCTTC
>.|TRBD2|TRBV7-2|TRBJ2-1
CASSSSGTSGNEQFF
TGTGCCAGCAGCTCATCGGGGACTAGCGGTAATGAGCAGTTCTTC
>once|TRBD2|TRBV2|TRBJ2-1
CASSLGLAGDNEQFF
TGTGCCAGCAGCCTCGGACTAGCGGGAGACAATGAGCAGTTCTTC
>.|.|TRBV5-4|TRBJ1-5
CASSLSADQPQHF
TGTGCCAGCAGCTTGTCCGCGGATCAGCCCCAGCATTTT
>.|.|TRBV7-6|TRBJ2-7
CASSLGETGVEQYF
TGTGCCAGCAGCTTAGGGGAGACGGGAGTCGAGCAGTACTTC
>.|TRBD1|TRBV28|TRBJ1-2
CASRGTGENYGYTF
TGTGCCAGCAGGGGGACAGGGGAAAACTATGGCTACACCTTC
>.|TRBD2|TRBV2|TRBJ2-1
CASSLRTSGDSSYNEQFF
TGTGCCAGCAGTCTAAGGACTAGCGGGGACAGCTCCTACAATGAGCAGTTCTTC